This note documents a single TCR beta chain sequence. CDR1 SNHLY and CDR2 FYNNEI come from the germline V gene. The length of the CDR3 is 12 residues. V was clipped by 9 bases and J by 3 bases, with 11 bases between them. This record comes from a study of CD8+CD57+ T cells in acquired aplastic anemia. On the study more broadly: Quantities of DNA derived from sorted CD4+ and CD8+ cells averaged roughly 3 ug.

Researchers used genomic DNA as the template to profile TCR beta VDJ and CDR3. A single record per CDR3 protein comes from TCRdb applying MiXCR to the reads. This sample has 400,000 to 450,000 distinct CDR3 sequences; 65% to 75% occur once, and the top ten carry 3.5% to 4.5%. This sequence joins TRBV2 and TRBJ1-1; the D gene is possibly TRBD1 (5 bases). This clonotype was obtained from a human donor in good health, serving as a control. Sequenced material: sorted CD4+, CD8+, or CD8+CD57+ T cells (not recorded which) from PBMCs. This CDR3 is CARGGLHTEAFF. DNA of the CDR3: TGTGCCAGGGGGGGGTTGCACACTGAAGCTTTCTTT.